The 14 T cell receptor beta chains given below trace back to one sample, sequenced in a study of CD8 T cells in Susac syndrome (dated by TCRdb to about 2019). Libraries were prepared through the immunoSEQ multiplex PCR assay. RNA was extracted using the RNeasy kit, and about 0.5 to 1 microgram was reverse transcribed with random hexamers. TCRdb reprocessing: public reads trimmed at Q25 with fastp, clones called with MiXCR, in-frame beta chains kept. CDR3 protein sequences are deduplicated, and each keeps its most common genes and DNA. The sample table shows about 66,000 distinct CDR3 sequences, and approximately 94% are seen once. The ten largest clones take up under 0.6% of the sample. Sequenced sample: CD8+ T cells from PBMCs. These TCRs come from a human donor with multiple sclerosis.

This sequence joins TRBV29-1 and TRBJ2-7, with 14 bases fitting TRBD2. Trimming removed 6 bases from V and 1 base from J; junction bases left unmatched: 5. Germline CDR1 and CDR2: SQVTM and ANQGSEA. The CDR3 extends over 15 amino acids. The CDR3 reads CSVAGTSGGSYEQYF. CDR3 DNA sequence: TGCAGCGTGGCGGGGACTAGCGGGGGATCCTACGAGCAGTACTTC.

This clonotype was recorded only once. This sequence joins TRBV29-1 and TRBJ1-5; 9 bases line up with TRBD1. The CDR3 spans 14 residues. Looked up from germline, CDR1 is SQVTM and CDR2 is ANQGSEA. V lost 6 bases, J lost 2 bases, and 5 bases stayed unmatched. The CDR3 DNA follows: TGCAGCGTCGTTACAGGGGGCGGCAATCAGCCCCAGCATTTT. Translating gives CSVVTGGGNQPQHF.

The chain links TRBV3-1 to TRBJ2-3, with 11 bases identical to TRBD2. Looked up from germline, CDR1 is LGHDT and CDR2 is YNNKEL (reference sequence). This CDR3 is 16 amino acids long. V shed 3 bases and J 3 bases; nucleotides not matched to a gene: 5. The CDR3 sequence: CASSQVAGGPTDTQYF. For the CDR3, the DNA is TGTGCCAGCAGCCAGGTAGCGGGAGGGCCGACAGATACGCAGTATTTT.

V is TRBV5-1 and J is TRBJ2-1; D ambiguous. CDR1 is SGHRS and CDR2 is YFSETQ in the germline V gene. Trimming took 1 base from V and 6 from J, leaving 11 bases between them. The CDR3 sequence is 14 residues long. The CDR3 sequence: CASSLSPGINEQFF. DNA for the CDR3: TGCGCCAGCAGCTTGAGTCCGGGCATCAATGAGCAGTTCTTC.

The chain carries TRBV7-9 and TRBJ2-7; a weak D match, TRBD2 (6 bases). The germline CDR1 and CDR2 sequences are SEHNR and FQNEAQ (reference sequence). CDR3 length: 13 residues. Trimming cost V 7 bases and J 5 bases, with 15 bases left between them. DNA for the CDR3: TGTGCCAGCACCTCATCGGGGGTCAACGAGCAGTACTTC. Amino acid sequence: CASTSSGVNEQYF.

The chain carries TRBV9 and TRBJ2-3; TRBD2 is a possible D gene (6 bases). V shed 5 bases and J shed 6 bases, with 19 bases lying between them. The CDR3 runs 15 residues. The V gene's germline CDR1 is SGDLS and CDR2 YYNGEE. In DNA form, the CDR3 reads TGTGCCAGCAGACCAGCGGGCCCCCGACAGGATACGCAGTATTTT. Translating it yields CASRPAGPRQDTQYF.

The rearrangement joins TRBV20-1 to TRBJ1-5; D possibly corresponds to TRBD1 (5 bases). V lost 6 bases, J lost 1 base, and 13 bases lay in between. This CDR3 spans 14 amino acids. The germline V gene encodes CDR1 DFQATT and CDR2 SNEGSKA (reference sequence). CDR3 residues: CSAGDDLSNQPQHF. For the CDR3, the DNA is TGCAGTGCGGGGGACGATTTAAGCAATCAGCCCCAGCATTTT.

V and J are TRBV6-5 and TRBJ1-4; 8 bases align to TRBD1. The V gene's germline CDR1 is MNHEY and CDR2 SVGAGI. This CDR3 is 13 amino acids long. V shed 8 bases, J shed 7 bases, and the junction held 6 bases outside the gene matches. DNA of the CDR3: TGTGCCAGCCAGGGGGCTTTGTCTGAAAAACTGTTTTTT. Protein sequence: CASQGALSEKLFF.

This rearrangement joins TRBV28 to TRBJ2-3, with TRBD1 matching over 7 bases. V gave up 3 bases and J gave up 2 bases; unmatched junction bases: 2. The CDR3 consists of 14 residues. Germline V gene lookup returns CDR1 MDHEN and CDR2 SYDVKM. The CDR3: CASSFEGATDTQYF. In DNA form, the CDR3 reads TGTGCCAGCAGTTTTGAGGGGGCCACAGATACGCAGTATTTT.

The CDR3 DNA reads as TGCAGCGTTGGGATGGGTGAAAAACTGTTTTTT. It yields the protein CSVGMGEKLFF. This rearrangement joins TRBV29-1 to TRBJ1-4, with D uncertain. This CDR3 is 11 amino acids long. Germline values: CDR1 SQVTM, CDR2 ANQGSEA. Trimming removed 4 bases from V and 7 bases from J, with 7 bases in between.

The chain uses TRBV30 and TRBJ1-1; D gene unclear. This CDR3 region has 11 residues. Looked up from germline, CDR1 is GTSNPN and CDR2 is SVGIG (reference sequence). Between the trimmed V and J ends, which lost 6 bases and 3 bases, there was a span of 8 bases. The CDR3 DNA reads TGTGCCTGTAATTGGGACACTGAAGCTTTCTTT. Translated: CACNWDTEAFF.

V is TRBV12-3 or TRBV12-4 and J is TRBJ2-3; weak D call: TRBD1 (5 bases). Trimming cost V 5 bases and J 0 bases, with 9 bases left between them. The CDR3 covers 14 residues. CDR3: CASSLRASTDTQYF. In DNA, the CDR3 is TGTGCCAGCAGTCTCAGGGCGAGCACAGATACGCAGTATTTT.

This chain connects TRBV20-1 to TRBJ2-7, with 8 positions matching TRBD1. With V trimmed by 4 bases and J by 6 bases, 5 bases remained unmatched. The germline V gene has CDR1 DFQATT and CDR2 SNEGSKA (reference sequence). The CDR3 has 12 residues. In DNA form, the CDR3 reads TGCAGTGCTACAGGACAGGGAGTCGAGCAGTACTTC. Protein product: CSATGQGVEQYF.

The chain combines TRBV29-1 with TRBJ1-4; weak D call: TRBD1 (5 bases). V was pared by 4 bases and J by 8 bases, with 11 bases between. The germline V gene encodes CDR1 SQVTM and CDR2 ANQGSEA. This CDR3 has 12 residues. This CDR3 reads CSVGDGGEKLFF. CDR3 nucleotide sequence: TGCAGCGTTGGGGACGGTGGAGAAAAACTGTTTTTT. Full variable domain (remainder filled in from reference TRBV29-1 and TRBJ1-4): SAVISQKPSRDICQRGTSLTIQCQVDSQVTMMFWYRQQPGQSLTLIATANQGSEATYESGFVIDKFPISRPNLTFSTLTVSNMSPEDSSIYLCSVGDGGEKLFFGSGTQLSVL.